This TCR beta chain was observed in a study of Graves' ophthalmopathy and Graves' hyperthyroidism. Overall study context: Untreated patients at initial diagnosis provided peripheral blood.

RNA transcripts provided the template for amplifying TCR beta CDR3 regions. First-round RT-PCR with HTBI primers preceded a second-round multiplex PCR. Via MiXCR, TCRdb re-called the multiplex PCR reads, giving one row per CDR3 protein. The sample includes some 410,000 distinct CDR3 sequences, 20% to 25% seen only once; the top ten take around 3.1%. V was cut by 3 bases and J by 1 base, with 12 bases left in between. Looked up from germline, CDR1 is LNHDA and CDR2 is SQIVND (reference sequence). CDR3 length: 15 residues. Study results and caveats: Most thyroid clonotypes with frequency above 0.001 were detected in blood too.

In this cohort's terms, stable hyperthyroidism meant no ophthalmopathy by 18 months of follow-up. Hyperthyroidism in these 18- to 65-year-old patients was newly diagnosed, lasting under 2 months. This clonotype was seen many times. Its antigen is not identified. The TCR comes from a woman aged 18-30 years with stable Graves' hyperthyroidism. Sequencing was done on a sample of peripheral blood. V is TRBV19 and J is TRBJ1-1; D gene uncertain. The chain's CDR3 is CASSIIGVKNTEAFF. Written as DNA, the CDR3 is TGTGCCAGTAGTATCATCGGAGTTAAGAACACTGAAGCTTTCTTT.